This entry describes one T cell receptor beta chain. This entry belongs to a study of blood T cell repertoires in COVID-19. Study-level background: T cells, B-cell-depleted T cells, or PBMCs supplied cDNA or gDNA.

Germline V gene data show CDR1 as GTSNPN and CDR2 as SVGIG (reference sequence). The CDR3 covers 14 residues. The ends lost 0 bases at V and 3 bases at J; junction bases unmatched: 1. Assay: immunoSEQ multiplex PCR; the TCRdb copy retains only in-frame clones and omits some. Of approximately 300,000 clones listed, approximately 89% are singletons. The chain uses TRBV30 and TRBJ1-4; 7 bases fit TRBD1. The sequenced sample was PBMCs or T cells enriched from blood (not recorded which). The receptor comes from a woman in her twenties or thirties who had recovered from COVID-19. This CDR3 is CAWSVGTANEKLFF. Here the CDR3 DNA reads TGTGCCTGGAGTGTCGGGACAGCTAATGAAAAACTGTTTTTT.